These 20 T cell receptor beta chains were all obtained from the same sample, sequenced in a study of low-dose radiotherapy and immunotherapy resistance in tumors. First-strand cDNA used TRAV- and TRBV-specific primers, covering alpha and beta chains. For amplifying TCRs, the PCR ran for about 22 cycles with Phusion, which was used together with a constant-region primer and the adapter on the V primers. In TCRdb, the reads were re-called with MiXCR into one record per CDR3 protein. Of 15,000 to 20,000 distinct CDR3 sequences detected, around 67% appear once; the ten largest clones hold more than 9.5%. These receptors originate from a human donor with advanced metastatic prostate, ovarian, gallbladder or colorectal cancer (not recorded which). This table probably holds off-target reads from a library built for another chain.

The rearrangement uses TRBV12-3 or TRBV12-4 and TRBJ2-1; 10 bases agree with TRBD2. The V and J ends lost 2 bases and 7 bases, in that order; junction bases with no gene match: 5. The CDR3 totals 15 residues. The CDR3 region is CASSLLVSGRNEQFF. CDR3 nucleotides: TGTGCCAGCAGTTTACTCGTTAGCGGGAGGAATGAGCAGTTCTTC.

The V and J genes are TRBV5-1 and TRBJ2-1; 11 bases are a match to TRBD2. The J segment lost 6 bases and the V segment lost 0 bases, leaving 2 bases of the junction unmatched. This CDR3 comprises 15 residues. Germline CDR1 and CDR2: SGHRS and YFSETQ. CDR3 sequence (DNA): TGCGCCAGCAGCTTGGCAACTAGCGGGGGCAATGAGCAGTTCTTC. Protein product: CASSLATSGGNEQFF.

The chain is built from TRBV27 and TRBJ1-2; D call uncertain. This CDR3 is 13 amino acids long. Germline loops: CDR1 MNHEY, CDR2 SMNVEV (reference sequence). V was shortened by 5 bases and J by 5 bases, with 12 bases between the two germline ends. CDR3 region: CASSPLGGYGYTF. CDR3 nucleotide sequence: TGTGCCAGCAGTCCCCTCGGCGGATATGGCTACACCTTC.

The genes are TRBV5-4 and TRBJ1-1; 8 bases are a match to TRBD1. V lost 4 bases to trimming and J lost 8 bases; unmatched junction nucleotides: 16. The CDR3 is 16 amino acids. Per the germline V gene, CDR1 is SGHNT and CDR2 is YYREEE (reference sequence). The CDR3 is CASSPGGVAGGSEAFF. For the CDR3, the DNA is TGTGCCAGCAGCCCGGGGGGGGTGGCAGGGGGCAGCGAAGCTTTCTTT.

This clonotype appeared a few times. V usage is TRBV4-3 and J usage is TRBJ2-1; 7 bases are shared with TRBD1. The CDR3 length is 15 residues. Germline loops: CDR1 LGHNA, CDR2 YSLEER. V was pared by 6 bases and J by 9 bases, with 14 bases of the junction left unmatched. The CDR3 here is CASSLRAQGSGEQFF. The CDR3 DNA follows: TGCGCCAGCAGTCTCAGGGCACAGGGGTCAGGTGAGCAGTTCTTC.

The chain has TRBV20-1 and TRBJ2-5, with D possibly being TRBD1 (5 bases). This CDR3 is 13 amino acids long. Between the trimmed V and J ends, which lost 0 bases and 2 bases, there was a span of 7 bases. The V gene's germline CDR1 is DFQATT and CDR2 SNEGSKA (reference sequence). The CDR3 DNA sequence: TGCAGTGCTAGAGAGGGGCTGCAAGAGACCCAGTACTTC. Its protein is CSAREGLQETQYF.

The rearrangement uses TRBV10-3 and TRBJ2-1, with 15 nucleotides matching TRBD2. The V segment lost 4 bases and the J segment 0 bases; nucleotides outside the gene matches: 4. This CDR3 contains 18 residues. Germline lookup yields CDR1 ENHRY and CDR2 SYGVKD. DNA of the CDR3: TGTGCCATCAGTGGGGGACTAGCGGGAGGCCTCTCCTACAATGAGCAGTTCTTC. Translation: CAISGGLAGGLSYNEQFF.

The chain employs TRBV9 and TRBJ2-1; the match to TRBD2 covers 7 bases. The CDR3 contains 19 residues. After removal of 0 bases from V and 4 bases from J, the junction contained 16 bases not matched to a gene. Germline CDR1 and CDR2: SGDLS and YYNGEE. In DNA form, the CDR3 reads TGTGCCAGCAGCGTAGTAGGGCTAGCGGAGACTGGGGTGTACAATGAGCAGTTCTTC. Amino acids: CASSVVGLAETGVYNEQFF.

The chain links TRBV12-3 or TRBV12-4 to TRBJ1-1; 11 positions match TRBD1. This CDR3 comprises 17 residues. V was pared by 4 bases and J by 4 bases, with 11 bases of the junction left unmatched. The CDR3 bases are TGTGCCAGCAGTTCCACAGATCCGGGACAGGGGGGCACTGAAGCTTTCTTT. This sequence encodes CASSSTDPGQGGTEAFF.

The chain employs TRBV12-5 and TRBJ2-5; possible D gene TRBD1, 5 bases. CDR3 size: 13 residues. Trimming shortened V by 5 bases and J by 2 bases, and 9 bases separated the two germline ends. Looked up from germline, CDR1 is LGHNT and CDR2 is FRNRAP. The CDR3 bases are TGTGCTAGTGGTCAGACAGCGCAAGAGACCCAGTACTTC. It yields the protein CASGQTAQETQYF.

The rearrangement uses TRBV6-2 or TRBV6-3 and TRBJ1-1; D remains ambiguous. V was clipped by 6 bases and J by 4 bases, with 6 bases between them. CDR1 and CDR2 (germline): MNHEY, SVGEGT. This CDR3 is built from 11 residues. The CDR3 DNA is TGTGCCAGCAGGGAGGGCACTGAAGCTTTCTTT. It codes for CASREGTEAFF.

The V and J genes are TRBV6-2 or TRBV6-3 and TRBJ2-2; D gene uncertain. V was cut by 8 bases and J by 6 bases, with 10 bases left in between. The CDR3 is 12 residues long. CDR1 MNHEY and CDR2 SVGEGT come from the germline V gene. CDR3 protein: CASAGMAGELFF. The CDR3 DNA reads as TGTGCCAGCGCTGGGATGGCCGGGGAGCTGTTTTTT.

The genes are TRBV20-1 and TRBJ2-5; 10 bases agree with TRBD2. V was clipped by 5 bases and J by 5 bases; unmatched bases: 8. CDR1 and CDR2 from the germline V gene are DFQATT and SNEGSKA (reference sequence). This CDR3 region has 14 residues. The CDR3 nucleotides are TGCAGTGCTTCGGGACTAGCGTTTCCGGAGACCCAGTACTTC. This codes for CSASGLAFPETQYF.

The V call is TRBV12-3 or TRBV12-4, the J call TRBJ2-5; TRBD2 matches 14 bases. This CDR3 region has 17 residues. V shed 1 base and J 7 bases; nucleotides not matched to a gene: 8. CDR3 amino acids: CASSLDWTSGRRGTQYF. In DNA form, the CDR3 reads TGTGCCAGCAGTTTAGACTGGACTAGCGGGAGGAGGGGGACCCAGTACTTC.

The chain recombines TRBV5-6 with TRBJ2-2; D perhaps matches TRBD1 (5 bases). CDR1 and CDR2 from the germline V gene are SGHDT and YYEEEE. V was shortened by 4 bases and J by 4 bases, with 17 bases between the two germline ends. The CDR3 consists of 16 residues. This chain's CDR3 is CASSPRTPFGTGELFF. The CDR3 DNA sequence: TGTGCCAGCAGCCCCCGGACACCTTTCGGCACCGGGGAGCTGTTTTTT.

This chain's CDR3 is CASSWTSGRADEQYF. Written as DNA, the CDR3 is TGTGCCAGTAGTTGGACTAGCGGGAGGGCGGACGAGCAGTACTTC. The chain joins TRBV19 to TRBJ2-7; 15 bases align to TRBD2. Germline assignment: CDR1 LNHDA and CDR2 SQIVND (reference sequence). The CDR3 has 15 residues. After removal of 5 bases from V and 5 bases from J, the junction contained 4 bases not matched to a gene.

The gene calls are TRBV7-9 and TRBJ1-3; D perhaps matches TRBD1 (5 bases). Looked up from germline, CDR1 is SEHNR and CDR2 is FQNEAQ (reference sequence). The CDR3 has 16 amino acids. V was shortened by 1 base and J by 2 bases, with 12 bases between the two germline ends. DNA of the CDR3: TGTGCCAGCAGCTTAGGTCCAGGGAAGGCTGGAAACACCATATATTTT. Protein product: CASSLGPGKAGNTIYF.

The V gene is TRBV19, the J gene TRBJ2-7; 10 bases are a match to TRBD2. After removal of 3 bases from V and 1 base from J, the junction contained 3 bases not matched to a gene. The CDR3 extends over 15 amino acids. Germline V lookup: CDR1 LNHDA, CDR2 SQIVND (reference sequence). This CDR3 is CASSMLAGASYEQYF. The CDR3 DNA sequence: TGTGCCAGTAGTATGCTAGCGGGAGCTTCCTACGAGCAGTACTTC.

The chain couples TRBV7-2 to TRBJ2-7; D remains ambiguous. Germline V CDR1 and CDR2: SGHTA, FQGNSA. The CDR3 has 14 amino acids. The V end lost 1 base, the J end lost 2 bases, and 9 bases lay between the germline ends. The CDR3 nucleotides are TGTGCCAGCAGCTTAGAGCACAGAGCCTACGAGCAGTACTTC. Its protein product is CASSLEHRAYEQYF. The complete variable domain, with remaining parts taken from reference TRBV7-2 and TRBJ2-7, reads GAGVSQSPSNKVTEKGKDVELRCDPISGHTALYWYRQSLGQGLEFLIYFQGNSAPDKSGLPSDRFSAERTGGSVSTLTIQRTQQEDSAVYLCASSLEHRAYEQYFGPGTRLTVT.

J is TRBJ2-3 and V is TRBV28; 7 nucleotides match TRBD1. J lost 2 bases, V lost 5 bases, and 10 bases had no gene match. The CDR3 has 16 residues. CDR1 is MDHEN and CDR2 is SYDVKM in the germline V gene. Here the CDR3 DNA reads TGTGCCAGCAGTACCTCTGCGCAGGGGGACACAGATACGCAGTATTTT. The encoded protein is CASSTSAQGDTDTQYF.